A single sample gave rise to the 24 T cell receptor beta chains below, sequenced in a study of OX40 agonist ivuxolimab in advanced cancers. This table comes from immunoSEQ multiplex PCR, and its TCRdb copy is limited to in-frame clones, with some not included. The sample lists more than 55,000 clones; 80% to 95% were seen once. The specimen was CD4+ or CD8+ T cells sorted from blood, collected in a trial of the OX40 agonist ivuxolimab. The receptors originated from an adult with an advanced solid tumor such as melanoma, head and neck, liver or kidney cancer.

This rearrangement joins TRBV5-3 to TRBJ1-5; 8 nucleotides match TRBD1. TRBV5-3 has ORF status, its function being uncertain. J gave up 7 bases and V 2 bases, and 5 bases lay outside the gene matches. The CDR3 runs 14 residues. CDR3 sequence (DNA): TGTGCCAGAAGCTTACAGGGGGGGGAACAGCCCCAGCATTTT. This translates into CARSLQGGEQPQHF.

This clone was seen once. V usage is TRBV5-6 and J usage is TRBJ2-7, with 12 nucleotides matching TRBD1. After removal of 0 bases from V and 11 bases from J, the junction contained 3 bases not matched to a gene. This CDR3 is built from 13 residues. The germline CDR1 and CDR2 sequences are SGHDT and YYEEEE. For the CDR3, the DNA is TGTGCCAGCAGCTTGGTGGGGACAGGGGGCGAGTACTTC. Its translation is CASSLVGTGGEYF.

CDR3 bases: TGTGCCAGCAGCCGCAGTGACACTAACTATGGCTACACCTTC. Protein: CASSRSDTNYGYTF. The rearrangement links TRBV7-9 to TRBJ1-2, with D unclear. Germline CDR1 is SEHNR and CDR2 is FQNEAQ (reference sequence). The CDR3 extends over 14 amino acids. Trimming took off 5 bases at V and 0 bases at J, with 10 bases between the two ends.

CDR3 DNA sequence: TGTGCCAGCTCAGCGACAGGGGCCGACCAAGAGACCCAGTACTTC. This codes for CASSATGADQETQYF. The gene calls are TRBV18 and TRBJ2-5; 8 bases agree with TRBD1. Trimming at V came to 5 bases and at J to 0 bases, leaving 5 bases not matched to a gene. The CDR3 length is 15 residues. The V gene's germline CDR1 is KGHSH and CDR2 LQKENI.

The chain is built from TRBV11-2 and TRBJ2-5; possibly TRBD1 for D (6 bases). The CDR3 spans 14 residues. The V end was cut by 5 bases, the J end by 2 bases, with 12 bases between. Per the germline V gene, CDR1 is SGHAT and CDR2 is FQNNGV. The CDR3 region is CASSTDRSQETQYF. The CDR3 nucleotides read TGTGCCAGCAGCACCGACAGGAGTCAAGAGACCCAGTACTTC.

The chain employs TRBV7-3 and TRBJ2-3, with TRBD2 identical over 9 bases. Trimming took 5 bases from V and 2 from J; bases not matched to a gene: 5. Per the germline V gene, CDR1 is SGHTA and CDR2 is FQGTGA. The CDR3 has 15 residues. The CDR3, as DNA: TGTGCCAGCAGCGGCGGGACTAGCCCCACAGATACGCAGTATTTT. Residues: CASSGGTSPTDTQYF.

V and J are TRBV6-4 and TRBJ2-7, with 8 bases that match TRBD2. Germline-derived CDR1 and CDR2 are MRHNA and SNTAGT. V shed 0 bases and J 2 bases; nucleotides not matched to a gene: 18. The CDR3 length is 20 residues. DNA for the CDR3: TGTGCCAGCAGTGACTCGAAAGTGCAGCCTTCTAGCGGGTGCACCTACGAGCAGTACTTC. Translation: CASSDSKVQPSSGCTYEQYF.

This clone was picked up one time. In DNA form, the CDR3 reads TGCAGCGTTGACGCCGTTCGGGACACGTACAATGAGCAGTTCTTC. Translation gives CSVDAVRDTYNEQFF. The V gene is TRBV29-1, the J gene TRBJ2-1, with D perhaps TRBD1 (6 bases). CDR3 length equals 15 residues. Per the germline V gene, CDR1 is SQVTM and CDR2 is ANQGSEA. Trimming took 3 bases from V and 4 from J, leaving 16 bases between them.

The chain carries TRBV14 and TRBJ2-7; D unresolved. The CDR3 runs to 17 residues. V shed 0 bases and J shed 1 base, with 16 bases lying between them. Germline V gene sequence: CDR1 SGHDN, CDR2 FVKESK. CDR3 DNA sequence: TGTGCCAGCAGCCAAGATGGCGGTATGCTATCATCCTACGAGCAGTACTTC. This translates into CASSQDGGMLSSYEQYF.

This chain joins TRBV14 and TRBJ2-5; 7 nucleotides line up with TRBD2. The CDR3 has 17 residues. In germline, CDR1 is SGHDN, CDR2 FVKESK. Trimming removed 0 bases from V and 2 bases from J; junction bases left unmatched: 9. The CDR3 sequence: CASSQEVGGILQETQYF. The CDR3 nucleotides are TGTGCCAGCAGCCAAGAAGTGGGGGGGATCCTACAAGAGACCCAGTACTTC.

The chain employs TRBV6-5 and TRBJ2-3; D remains ambiguous. The CDR3 extends over 13 amino acids. V lost 2 bases and J lost 2, with 5 bases in between. The germline gives CDR1 MNHEY, CDR2 SVGAGI. CDR3 protein: CASSYGSTDTQYF. CDR3 bases: TGTGCCAGCAGTTACGGGTCCACAGATACGCAGTATTTT.

Written as DNA, the CDR3 is TGTGCCAGCAGTTTAGGGACCCCGAGCTCCTACAATGAGCAGTTCTTC. Translating it yields CASSLGTPSSYNEQFF. The chain has TRBV27 and TRBJ2-1; TRBD1 or TRBD2 may be the D gene (5 bases each). This CDR3 has 16 residues. V was clipped by 2 bases and J by 0 bases, with 11 bases between them. Germline-derived CDR1 and CDR2 are MNHEY and SMNVEV (reference sequence).

This chain connects TRBV9 to TRBJ2-5; 7 positions match TRBD1. The CDR3 loop spans 15 amino acids. CDR1 and CDR2 (germline): SGDLS, YYNGEE. V shed 4 bases and J 5 bases; nucleotides not matched to a gene: 11. CDR3: CASSSKDRTKETQYF. As DNA, the CDR3 is TGTGCCAGCAGCTCCAAGGACAGGACGAAGGAGACCCAGTACTTC. The entire variable domain, with the rest obtained from reference TRBV9 and TRBJ2-5, is as follows: DSGVTQTPKHLITATGQRVTLRCSPRSGDLSVYWYQQSLDQGLQFLIQYYNGEERAKGNILERFSAQQFPDLHSELNLSSLELGDSALYFCASSSKDRTKETQYFGPGTRLLVL.

V gene TRBV5-1 combines with J gene TRBJ2-7, with TRBD1 matching 10 bases. V was clipped by 4 bases and J by 1 base; unmatched bases: 5. CDR1 is SGHRS and CDR2 is YFSETQ in the germline V gene. The length of the CDR3 is 15 residues. The CDR3 DNA reads TGCGCCAGCAGCCCGACGGGACAGGGGTCCTACGAGCAGTACTTC. Encoded protein: CASSPTGQGSYEQYF.

V usage is TRBV30 and J usage is TRBJ1-2; D call uncertain. The CDR3 consists of 13 residues. The V gene lost 5 bases and the J gene lost 8 bases, with 18 bases spanning the gap. Per germline, CDR1 GTSNPN and CDR2 SVGIG (reference sequence). The CDR3, as DNA: TGTGCCTGGGAGAAAACGGGTAGCGGGGGCTACACCTTC. This encodes CAWEKTGSGGYTF.

The V call is TRBV9, the J call TRBJ1-1, with TRBD1 matching over 11 bases. Germline trimming cut 7 bases from V and 2 bases from J; bases unmatched to any gene: 7. The CDR3 is 15 amino acids. CDR1 is SGDLS and CDR2 is YYNGEE in the germline V gene. The CDR3 sequence: CASGGQGGRNTEAFF. For the CDR3, the DNA is TGTGCCAGCGGGGGACAGGGGGGAAGAAACACTGAAGCTTTCTTT.

The J gene is TRBJ2-1, the V gene TRBV11-1; 11 bases match TRBD2. The CDR3 spans 16 residues. V lost 2 bases, J lost 9 bases, and 9 bases stayed unmatched. Looked up from germline, CDR1 is SGHAT and CDR2 is FQDESV (reference sequence). CDR3 in DNA: TGTGCCAGCAGCTTATCAACTAGCGGGGGACGTAGTGAGCAGTTCTTC. Translation: CASSLSTSGGRSEQFF.

The chain carries TRBV4-3 and TRBJ2-3, with D maybe TRBD1 (5 bases). This CDR3 has 16 amino acids. Germline-derived CDR1 and CDR2 are LGHNA and YSLEER. V lost 0 bases to trimming and J lost 1 base, with 11 bases between them. The CDR3 protein is CASSQDSGLGTDTQYF. CDR3 in DNA: TGCGCCAGCAGCCAAGATTCAGGGCTTGGCACAGATACGCAGTATTTT.

This rearrangement joins TRBV9 to TRBJ2-5; TRBD1 might be the D (5 bases). The DNA end is a closer match to TRBJ2-7, so the J assignment may be wrong. CDR3 length equals 14 residues. CDR1 and CDR2 (germline): SGDLS, YYNGEE. The CDR3 is CASSEQENPYEQYF. Written as DNA, the CDR3 is TGTGCCAGCAGCGAACAGGAAAACCCCTACGAGCAGTACTTC.

This chain links TRBV5-6 with TRBJ2-4; D ambiguous. Germline loops: CDR1 SGHDT, CDR2 YYEEEE. This CDR3 contains 13 residues. Trimming pared 5 bases from V and 0 bases from J, leaving 6 bases between. Written as DNA, the CDR3 is TGTGCCAGCAGATCAGTAGCCAAAAACATTCAGTACTTC. It translates to CASRSVAKNIQYF.

This chain links TRBV29-1 with TRBJ2-2, with TRBD2 as a possible D gene (5 bases). The CDR3 runs to 12 residues. Germline lookup yields CDR1 SQVTM and CDR2 ANQGSEA. V lost 4 bases and J lost 6, with 9 bases in between. CDR3 nucleotide sequence: TGCAGCGTTGTCCGGGGATCCGGGGAGCTGTTTTTT. Protein: CSVVRGSGELFF.

This chain uses TRBV15 with TRBJ1-6; 7 bases line up with TRBD1. The CDR3 runs 16 residues. V lost 3 bases, J lost 1 base, and 3 bases stayed unmatched. Germline CDR1 and CDR2: LNHNV and YYDKDF (reference sequence). The CDR3 nucleotides read TGTGCCACCAGCAGGGACAGGTTATCCTATAATTCACCCCTCCACTTT. It codes for CATSRDRLSYNSPLHF.

J is TRBJ2-3 and V is TRBV27; D call uncertain. Per germline, CDR1 MNHEY and CDR2 SMNVEV (reference sequence). Between the trimmed V and J ends, which lost 3 bases and 0 bases, there was a span of 4 bases. The CDR3 is 13 residues long. The CDR3 nucleotides are TGTGCCAGCAGTTTTTCTAGCACAGATACGCAGTATTTT. Translation: CASSFSSTDTQYF.

The chain has TRBV28 and TRBJ2-5; D call uncertain. With 3 bases removed from V and 6 bases from J, the gap between germline ends came to 14 bases. Germline CDR1 and CDR2: MDHEN and SYDVKM. This CDR3 region has 14 residues. Written as DNA, the CDR3 is TGTGCCAGCAGTTTTCTACTCACTGGGAAGACCCAGTACTTC. Translated, it gives CASSFLLTGKTQYF.